The 24 T cell receptor beta chains in this list originate from one sample, sequenced in a study of early T cells in non-severe SARS-CoV-2 infection. TCRdb re-called the 5' RACE reads with MiXCR, one entry per CDR3 protein. Counted here are 70,000 or so distinct CDR3 sequences, approximately 13% occurring once; the ten biggest clones make up around 1.3%. Sequenced material: whole blood. These receptors all come from an adult who was a healthcare worker with PCR-confirmed SARS-CoV-2 infection or an uninfected control (not recorded which).

This clonotype showed up just a few times. The V and J genes are TRBV2 and TRBJ2-1; TRBD1 matches 7 bases. Germline V lookup: CDR1 SNHLY, CDR2 FYNNEI. The CDR3 has 14 residues. Losses at the gene ends were 6 bases for V and 15 bases for J; bases not matched to a gene: 17. DNA of the CDR3: TGTGCCAGCAGCGCCACTCCTAACCGGGACAGTCGGTTCTTC. This gives the protein CASSATPNRDSRFF.

This clonotype occurred many times. The chain has TRBV29-1 and TRBJ2-1; 8 bases align to TRBD1. V shed 2 bases and J 7 bases; nucleotides not matched to a gene: 4. Germline-derived CDR1 and CDR2 are SQVTM and ANQGSEA. This CDR3 is built from 13 residues. The chain's CDR3 is CSVERGQGNEQFF. CDR3 nucleotide sequence: TGCAGCGTTGAAAGAGGACAGGGAAATGAGCAGTTCTTC.

This clonotype was seen many times. This chain connects TRBV18 to TRBJ2-2; TRBD1 aligns across 10 bases. J gave up 0 bases and V 4 bases, and 5 bases lay outside the gene matches. The CDR3 covers 17 residues. CDR1 is KGHSH and CDR2 is LQKENI in the germline V gene. The CDR3 is CASSRDRGGTNTGELFF. CDR3 in DNA: TGTGCCAGCTCACGGGACAGGGGAGGAACGAACACCGGGGAGCTGTTTTTT.

In its sample, this clonotype was seen many times. The chain uses TRBV7-2 and TRBJ2-7, with D possibly being TRBD1 (6 bases). CDR3 length equals 16 residues. The germline gives CDR1 SGHTA, CDR2 FQGNSA. V was clipped by 3 bases and J by 2 bases, with 17 bases between them. The CDR3 region has the DNA TGTGCCAGCAGCTTTCTGCCCGGACAGACAACCTACGAGCAGTACTTC. This gives the protein CASSFLPGQTTYEQYF.

This clonotype has at least ten counts. The chain links TRBV7-2 to TRBJ2-1, with 7 bases aligning to TRBD1. Germline trimming cut 2 bases from V and 3 bases from J; bases unmatched to any gene: 7. Germline V lookup: CDR1 SGHTA, CDR2 FQGNSA. CDR3 length: 16 residues. The DNA of the CDR3 is TGTGCCAGCAGCTTAAAGGGGGCTGGAAGCTACAATGAGCAGTTCTTC. As protein: CASSLKGAGSYNEQFF.

Many counts were recorded for this clonotype. This chain's CDR3 is CASRHGPRGSLNTGELFF. As DNA, the CDR3 is TGTGCCAGCCGCCATGGGCCTCGGGGGTCCCTTAACACCGGGGAGCTGTTTTTT. The chain links TRBV12-3 or TRBV12-4 to TRBJ2-2, with D perhaps TRBD2 (6 bases). There are 18 residues in the CDR3. With 8 bases removed from V and 2 bases from J, the gap between germline ends came to 24 bases.

This clonotype was observed many times. The chain combines TRBV14 with TRBJ1-2; D call uncertain. Trimming removed 4 bases from V and 1 base from J, with 7 bases in between. CDR3 size: 13 residues. CDR1 is SGHDN and CDR2 is FVKESK in the germline V gene. The CDR3 nucleotides are TGTGCCAGCAGCCTGCAAGTTAACTATGGCTACACCTTC. Translation gives CASSLQVNYGYTF.

The rearrangement joins TRBV12-3 or TRBV12-4 to TRBJ2-5; 7 nucleotides match TRBD2. The CDR3 spans 15 residues. J lost 3 bases, V lost 3 bases, and 7 bases had no gene match. The CDR3 nucleotides read TGTGCCAGCAGTTTGGGAGGGAGGGCCAAAGAGACCCAGTACTTC. It encodes CASSLGGRAKETQYF.

This clonotype has at least ten counts. The chain uses TRBV6-6 and TRBJ2-7; 9 bases agree with TRBD1. The germline V gene encodes CDR1 MNHNY and CDR2 SVGAGI (reference sequence). This CDR3 has 15 residues. Trimming removed 6 bases from V and 1 base from J; junction bases left unmatched: 7. In DNA, the CDR3 is TGTGCCAGCAGCTTCGCCGGGACAGGGTCCTACGAGCAGTACTTC. Residues: CASSFAGTGSYEQYF.

The table lists this clonotype with many counts. The chain uses TRBV7-9 and TRBJ1-5, with a possible D match to TRBD1 (6 bases). CDR1 is SEHNR and CDR2 is FQNEAQ in the germline V gene (reference sequence). V was trimmed by 5 bases and J by 2 bases, leaving 10 bases between them. This CDR3 has 14 residues. The CDR3 sequence is CASSGGQGNQPQHF. CDR3 DNA sequence: TGTGCCAGCAGCGGGGGGCAGGGCAATCAGCCCCAGCATTTT.

The sample holds many counts of this clonotype. The chain carries TRBV10-3 and TRBJ2-7; perhaps TRBD1 as D (6 bases). The CDR3 runs 13 residues. Trimming took off 8 bases at V and 2 bases at J, with 13 bases between the two ends. From germline, CDR1 is ENHRY and CDR2 SYGVKD. The CDR3 protein is CAIGDRLAYEQYF. For the CDR3, the DNA is TGTGCCATCGGCGACAGGTTAGCCTACGAGCAGTACTTC.

The chain couples TRBV27 to TRBJ2-7; tentatively, D is TRBD1 (5 bases). The V end lost 6 bases, the J end lost 3 bases, and 21 bases lay between the germline ends. Germline CDR1 and CDR2: MNHEY and SMNVEV (reference sequence). The CDR3 extends over 16 amino acids. This chain's CDR3 is CASRTDGQGSGYEQYF. CDR3 nucleotides: TGTGCCAGCAGGACAGATGGGCAGGGATCTGGCTACGAGCAGTACTTC.

This clonotype was observed at least ten times. The chain combines TRBV20-1 with TRBJ1-5; weak D call: TRBD1 (6 bases). V dropped 1 base and J dropped 5 bases, with 12 bases sitting between them. Germline CDR1 and CDR2: DFQATT and SNEGSKA (reference sequence). The CDR3 sequence is 14 residues long. CDR3 coding DNA: TGCAGTGCTAGAGGAGGGGGTACGGATCAGCCCCAGCATTTT. The encoded protein is CSARGGGTDQPQHF.

The sample holds many counts of this clonotype. The rearrangement uses TRBV27 and TRBJ2-7; D is unresolved. The germline V gene has CDR1 MNHEY and CDR2 SMNVEV (reference sequence). Trimming took 0 bases from V and 1 from J, leaving 4 bases between them. There are 13 residues in the CDR3. The chain's CDR3 is CASSLSKSYEQYF. The CDR3 nucleotides are TGTGCCAGCAGTTTATCGAAATCCTACGAGCAGTACTTC.

There are many counts of this clonotype. The rearrangement joins TRBV12-3 or TRBV12-4 to TRBJ2-2; D is perhaps TRBD2 (5 bases). There are 12 residues in the CDR3. V lost 6 bases and J 7 bases, leaving 9 bases between the germline ends. CDR3 in amino acids: CASRPRVGELFF. The DNA of the CDR3 is TGTGCCAGCAGACCGAGGGTCGGGGAGCTGTTTTTT.

This clonotype was picked up many times. The CDR3 sequence: CSARDRTRGRDGYTF. CDR3 bases: TGCAGTGCTAGAGATCGAACTCGGGGGCGCGATGGCTACACCTTC. The rearrangement links TRBV20-1 to TRBJ1-2; perhaps TRBD1 as D (6 bases). With 0 bases removed from V and 6 bases from J, the gap between germline ends came to 17 bases. Per the germline V gene, CDR1 is DFQATT and CDR2 is SNEGSKA (reference sequence). CDR3 size: 15 residues.

In this sample, this clonotype turned up many times. The CDR3 bases are TGTGCCAGCAGTTACCCCGCGGAGGGGATTTCACCCCTCCACTTT. Its translation is CASSYPAEGISPLHF. The rearrangement links TRBV6-2 or TRBV6-3 to TRBJ1-6, with D maybe TRBD1 (5 bases). CDR1 is MNHEY and CDR2 is SVGEGT in the germline V gene. The length of the CDR3 is 15 residues. V was pared by 2 bases and J by 9 bases, with 14 bases between.

This sequence joins TRBV29-1 and TRBJ2-7, with unresolved D. CDR3 length: 13 residues. V gave up 5 bases and J gave up 1 base, with 12 bases separating them. The germline gives CDR1 SQVTM, CDR2 ANQGSEA. In nucleotides, the CDR3 is TGCAGCGTTAGTTCAGAACGGTCCTACGAGCAGTACTTC. Translation gives CSVSSERSYEQYF.

At least ten counts were recorded for this clonotype. The chain uses TRBV6-1 and TRBJ1-5, with D perhaps TRBD1 (6 bases). Trimming left V 0 bases short and J 4 bases short, with 16 bases between. This CDR3 is 17 amino acids long. Germline CDR1 is MNHNS and CDR2 is SASEGT. In DNA, the CDR3 is TGTGCCAGCAGTGAAGCGCGGGCGGGGGGCGCAAATCAGCCCCAGCATTTT. Protein: CASSEARAGGANQPQHF.

The CDR3 nucleotides are TGTGCCAGCAGCCGTACAGGGGTTATCACTGAAGCTTTCTTT. As protein: CASSRTGVITEAFF. V usage is TRBV6-5 and J usage is TRBJ1-1; 7 bases align to TRBD1. Germline CDR1 is MNHEY and CDR2 is SVGAGI. V shed 6 bases and J 4 bases; nucleotides not matched to a gene: 8. The CDR3 loop spans 14 amino acids.

This clonotype was counted ten times or more. J is TRBJ2-7 and V is TRBV5-6, with TRBD1 identical over 7 bases. The CDR3 is made up of 14 amino acids. The V gene end was trimmed by 4 bases and the J gene end by 0 bases; junction bases not matched to a gene: 4. Germline loops: CDR1 SGHDT, CDR2 YYEEEE. The CDR3 DNA reads TGTGCCAGCAGCAAGGGACAGAACTCCTACGAGCAGTACTTC. Its protein is CASSKGQNSYEQYF. The full variable domain, with the rest looked up from reference TRBV5-6 and TRBJ2-7, is DAGVTQSPTHLIKTRGQQVTLRCSPKSGHDTVSWYQQALGQGPQFIFQYYEEEERQRGNFPDRFSGHQFPNYSSELNVNALLLGDSALYLCASSKGQNSYEQYFGPGTRLTVT.

The chain combines TRBV4-3 with TRBJ2-7; the match to TRBD1 covers 9 bases. Losses at the gene ends were 1 base for V and 4 bases for J; bases not matched to a gene: 8. CDR3 size: 16 residues. Looked up from germline, CDR1 is LGHNA and CDR2 is YSLEER. The CDR3 sequence is CASSQGIADRGYEQYF. For the CDR3, the DNA is TGCGCCAGCAGCCAAGGAATAGCGGACAGGGGTTACGAGCAGTACTTC.

The sample holds many counts of this clonotype. V is TRBV6-1 and J is TRBJ1-5, with D possibly TRBD1 on 5 matching bases. CDR3 length: 14 residues. V dropped 0 bases and J dropped 7 bases, with 10 bases sitting between them. In germline, CDR1 is MNHNS, CDR2 SASEGT. The CDR3 coding sequence is TGTGCCAGCAGTGAAGCGGGACCACGGCAGCCCCAGCATTTT. Protein: CASSEAGPRQPQHF.

This clonotype has ten or more counts. The chain uses TRBV29-1 and TRBJ2-7; 9 bases agree with TRBD1. V was clipped by 7 bases and J by 0 bases; unmatched bases: 7. The CDR3 extends over 14 amino acids. Germline CDR1 and CDR2: SQVTM and ANQGSEA. This CDR3 is CSAADRGTSYEQYF. The CDR3 DNA is TGCAGCGCAGCGGACAGGGGAACCTCCTACGAGCAGTACTTC.